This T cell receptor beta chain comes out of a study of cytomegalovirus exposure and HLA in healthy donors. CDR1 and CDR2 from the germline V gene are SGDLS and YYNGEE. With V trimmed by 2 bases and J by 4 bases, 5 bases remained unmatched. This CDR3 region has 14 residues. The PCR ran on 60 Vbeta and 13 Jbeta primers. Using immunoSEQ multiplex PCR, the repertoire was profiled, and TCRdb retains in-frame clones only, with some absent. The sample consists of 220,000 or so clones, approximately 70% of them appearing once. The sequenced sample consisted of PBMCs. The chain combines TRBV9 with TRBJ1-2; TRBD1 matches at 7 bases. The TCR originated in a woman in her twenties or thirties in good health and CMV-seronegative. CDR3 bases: TGTGCCAGCAGCGTCGCCGGGACAGCCTATGGCTACACCTTC. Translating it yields CASSVAGTAYGYTF.